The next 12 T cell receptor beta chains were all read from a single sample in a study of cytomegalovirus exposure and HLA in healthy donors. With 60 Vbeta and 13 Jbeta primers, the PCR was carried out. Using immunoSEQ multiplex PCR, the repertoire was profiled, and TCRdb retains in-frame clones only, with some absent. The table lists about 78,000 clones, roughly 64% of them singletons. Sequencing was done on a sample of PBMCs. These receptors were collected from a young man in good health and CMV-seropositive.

CDR3 sequence reads: CASDSRQNTEAFF. For the CDR3, the DNA is TGTGCCAGCGACTCGAGGCAGAACACTGAAGCTTTCTTT. V is TRBV28 and J is TRBJ1-1; D is unclear. The CDR3 covers 13 residues. Trimming shortened V by 8 bases and J by 1 base, and 11 bases separated the two germline ends. CDR1 is MDHEN and CDR2 is SYDVKM in the germline V gene.

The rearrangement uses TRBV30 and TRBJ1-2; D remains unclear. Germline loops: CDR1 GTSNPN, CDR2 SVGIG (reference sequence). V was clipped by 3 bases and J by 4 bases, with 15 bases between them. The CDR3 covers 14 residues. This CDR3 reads CAWRQWASPYGYTF. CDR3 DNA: TGTGCCTGGAGACAATGGGCCAGCCCCTATGGCTACACCTTC.

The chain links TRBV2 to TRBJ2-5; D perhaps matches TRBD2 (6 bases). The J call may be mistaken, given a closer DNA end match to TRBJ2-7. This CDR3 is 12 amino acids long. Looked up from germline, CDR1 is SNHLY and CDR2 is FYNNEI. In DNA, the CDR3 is TGTGCCAGCCTAGCGAGTTCCTACGAGCAGTACTTC. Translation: CASLASSYEQYF.

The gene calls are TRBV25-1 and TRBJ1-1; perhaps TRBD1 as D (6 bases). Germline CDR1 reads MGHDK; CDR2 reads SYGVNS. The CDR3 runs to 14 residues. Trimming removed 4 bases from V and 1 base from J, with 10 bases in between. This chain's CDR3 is CASSADRENTEAFF. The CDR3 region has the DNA TGTGCCAGCAGTGCGGACAGAGAGAACACTGAAGCTTTCTTT.

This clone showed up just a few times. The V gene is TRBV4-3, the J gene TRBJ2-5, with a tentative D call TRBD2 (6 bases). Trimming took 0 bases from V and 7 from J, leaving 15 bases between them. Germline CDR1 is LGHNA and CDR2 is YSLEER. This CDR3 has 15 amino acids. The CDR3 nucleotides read TGCGCCAGCAGCCAAGAAGGCGGACCCGGGGGGACCCAGTACTTC. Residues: CASSQEGGPGGTQYF.

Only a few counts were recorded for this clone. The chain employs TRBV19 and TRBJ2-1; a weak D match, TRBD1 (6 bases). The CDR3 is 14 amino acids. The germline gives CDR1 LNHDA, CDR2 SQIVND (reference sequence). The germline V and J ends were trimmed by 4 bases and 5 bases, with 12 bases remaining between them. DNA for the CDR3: TGTGCCAGTAGTACCCCAGGGGCCCACAATGAGCAGTTCTTC. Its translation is CASSTPGAHNEQFF.

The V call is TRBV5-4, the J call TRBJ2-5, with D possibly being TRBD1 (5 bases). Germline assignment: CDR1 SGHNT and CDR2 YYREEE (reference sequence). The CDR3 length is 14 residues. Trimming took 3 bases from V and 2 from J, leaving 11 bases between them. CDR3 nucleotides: TGTGCCAGCAGCTCGCAGGGCAGTCAAGAGACCCAGTACTTC. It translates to CASSSQGSQETQYF.

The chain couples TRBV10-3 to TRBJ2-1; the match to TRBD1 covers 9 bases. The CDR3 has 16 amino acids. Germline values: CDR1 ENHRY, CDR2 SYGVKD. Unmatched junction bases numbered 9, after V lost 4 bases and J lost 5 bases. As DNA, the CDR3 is TGTGCCATCAGTGGCAGCCCTGACAGGGGGGACAATGAGCAGTTCTTC. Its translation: CAISGSPDRGDNEQFF.

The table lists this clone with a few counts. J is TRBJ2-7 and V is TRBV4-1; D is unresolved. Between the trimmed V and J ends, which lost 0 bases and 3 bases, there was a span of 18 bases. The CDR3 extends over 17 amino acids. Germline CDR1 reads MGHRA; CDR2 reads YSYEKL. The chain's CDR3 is CASSQEESRWANYEQYF. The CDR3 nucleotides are TGCGCCAGCAGCCAAGAAGAAAGCAGGTGGGCCAACTACGAGCAGTACTTC.

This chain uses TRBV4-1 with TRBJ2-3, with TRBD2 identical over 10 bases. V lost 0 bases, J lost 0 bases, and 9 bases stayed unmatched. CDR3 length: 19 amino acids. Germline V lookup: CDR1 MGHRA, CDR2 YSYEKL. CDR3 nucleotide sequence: TGCGCCAGCAGCCAAGAACTAGCGGGATCCTCGGGGAGCACAGATACGCAGTATTTT. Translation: CASSQELAGSSGSTDTQYF.

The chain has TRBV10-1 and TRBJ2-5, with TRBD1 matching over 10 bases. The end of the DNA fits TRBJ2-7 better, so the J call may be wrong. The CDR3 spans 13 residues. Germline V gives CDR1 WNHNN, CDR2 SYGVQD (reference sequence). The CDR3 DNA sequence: TGCGCCAGCAGTGGACAGGGGGCGGCCGAGCAGTACTTC. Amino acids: CASSGQGAAEQYF.

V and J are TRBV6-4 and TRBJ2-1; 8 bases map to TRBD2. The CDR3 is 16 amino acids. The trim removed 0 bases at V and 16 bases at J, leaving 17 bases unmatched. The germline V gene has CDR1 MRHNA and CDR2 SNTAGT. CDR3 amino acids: CASSDSSGLAGEIRFF. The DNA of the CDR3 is TGTGCCAGCAGTGACTCGTCAGGACTAGCAGGCGAAATCAGATTCTTC.